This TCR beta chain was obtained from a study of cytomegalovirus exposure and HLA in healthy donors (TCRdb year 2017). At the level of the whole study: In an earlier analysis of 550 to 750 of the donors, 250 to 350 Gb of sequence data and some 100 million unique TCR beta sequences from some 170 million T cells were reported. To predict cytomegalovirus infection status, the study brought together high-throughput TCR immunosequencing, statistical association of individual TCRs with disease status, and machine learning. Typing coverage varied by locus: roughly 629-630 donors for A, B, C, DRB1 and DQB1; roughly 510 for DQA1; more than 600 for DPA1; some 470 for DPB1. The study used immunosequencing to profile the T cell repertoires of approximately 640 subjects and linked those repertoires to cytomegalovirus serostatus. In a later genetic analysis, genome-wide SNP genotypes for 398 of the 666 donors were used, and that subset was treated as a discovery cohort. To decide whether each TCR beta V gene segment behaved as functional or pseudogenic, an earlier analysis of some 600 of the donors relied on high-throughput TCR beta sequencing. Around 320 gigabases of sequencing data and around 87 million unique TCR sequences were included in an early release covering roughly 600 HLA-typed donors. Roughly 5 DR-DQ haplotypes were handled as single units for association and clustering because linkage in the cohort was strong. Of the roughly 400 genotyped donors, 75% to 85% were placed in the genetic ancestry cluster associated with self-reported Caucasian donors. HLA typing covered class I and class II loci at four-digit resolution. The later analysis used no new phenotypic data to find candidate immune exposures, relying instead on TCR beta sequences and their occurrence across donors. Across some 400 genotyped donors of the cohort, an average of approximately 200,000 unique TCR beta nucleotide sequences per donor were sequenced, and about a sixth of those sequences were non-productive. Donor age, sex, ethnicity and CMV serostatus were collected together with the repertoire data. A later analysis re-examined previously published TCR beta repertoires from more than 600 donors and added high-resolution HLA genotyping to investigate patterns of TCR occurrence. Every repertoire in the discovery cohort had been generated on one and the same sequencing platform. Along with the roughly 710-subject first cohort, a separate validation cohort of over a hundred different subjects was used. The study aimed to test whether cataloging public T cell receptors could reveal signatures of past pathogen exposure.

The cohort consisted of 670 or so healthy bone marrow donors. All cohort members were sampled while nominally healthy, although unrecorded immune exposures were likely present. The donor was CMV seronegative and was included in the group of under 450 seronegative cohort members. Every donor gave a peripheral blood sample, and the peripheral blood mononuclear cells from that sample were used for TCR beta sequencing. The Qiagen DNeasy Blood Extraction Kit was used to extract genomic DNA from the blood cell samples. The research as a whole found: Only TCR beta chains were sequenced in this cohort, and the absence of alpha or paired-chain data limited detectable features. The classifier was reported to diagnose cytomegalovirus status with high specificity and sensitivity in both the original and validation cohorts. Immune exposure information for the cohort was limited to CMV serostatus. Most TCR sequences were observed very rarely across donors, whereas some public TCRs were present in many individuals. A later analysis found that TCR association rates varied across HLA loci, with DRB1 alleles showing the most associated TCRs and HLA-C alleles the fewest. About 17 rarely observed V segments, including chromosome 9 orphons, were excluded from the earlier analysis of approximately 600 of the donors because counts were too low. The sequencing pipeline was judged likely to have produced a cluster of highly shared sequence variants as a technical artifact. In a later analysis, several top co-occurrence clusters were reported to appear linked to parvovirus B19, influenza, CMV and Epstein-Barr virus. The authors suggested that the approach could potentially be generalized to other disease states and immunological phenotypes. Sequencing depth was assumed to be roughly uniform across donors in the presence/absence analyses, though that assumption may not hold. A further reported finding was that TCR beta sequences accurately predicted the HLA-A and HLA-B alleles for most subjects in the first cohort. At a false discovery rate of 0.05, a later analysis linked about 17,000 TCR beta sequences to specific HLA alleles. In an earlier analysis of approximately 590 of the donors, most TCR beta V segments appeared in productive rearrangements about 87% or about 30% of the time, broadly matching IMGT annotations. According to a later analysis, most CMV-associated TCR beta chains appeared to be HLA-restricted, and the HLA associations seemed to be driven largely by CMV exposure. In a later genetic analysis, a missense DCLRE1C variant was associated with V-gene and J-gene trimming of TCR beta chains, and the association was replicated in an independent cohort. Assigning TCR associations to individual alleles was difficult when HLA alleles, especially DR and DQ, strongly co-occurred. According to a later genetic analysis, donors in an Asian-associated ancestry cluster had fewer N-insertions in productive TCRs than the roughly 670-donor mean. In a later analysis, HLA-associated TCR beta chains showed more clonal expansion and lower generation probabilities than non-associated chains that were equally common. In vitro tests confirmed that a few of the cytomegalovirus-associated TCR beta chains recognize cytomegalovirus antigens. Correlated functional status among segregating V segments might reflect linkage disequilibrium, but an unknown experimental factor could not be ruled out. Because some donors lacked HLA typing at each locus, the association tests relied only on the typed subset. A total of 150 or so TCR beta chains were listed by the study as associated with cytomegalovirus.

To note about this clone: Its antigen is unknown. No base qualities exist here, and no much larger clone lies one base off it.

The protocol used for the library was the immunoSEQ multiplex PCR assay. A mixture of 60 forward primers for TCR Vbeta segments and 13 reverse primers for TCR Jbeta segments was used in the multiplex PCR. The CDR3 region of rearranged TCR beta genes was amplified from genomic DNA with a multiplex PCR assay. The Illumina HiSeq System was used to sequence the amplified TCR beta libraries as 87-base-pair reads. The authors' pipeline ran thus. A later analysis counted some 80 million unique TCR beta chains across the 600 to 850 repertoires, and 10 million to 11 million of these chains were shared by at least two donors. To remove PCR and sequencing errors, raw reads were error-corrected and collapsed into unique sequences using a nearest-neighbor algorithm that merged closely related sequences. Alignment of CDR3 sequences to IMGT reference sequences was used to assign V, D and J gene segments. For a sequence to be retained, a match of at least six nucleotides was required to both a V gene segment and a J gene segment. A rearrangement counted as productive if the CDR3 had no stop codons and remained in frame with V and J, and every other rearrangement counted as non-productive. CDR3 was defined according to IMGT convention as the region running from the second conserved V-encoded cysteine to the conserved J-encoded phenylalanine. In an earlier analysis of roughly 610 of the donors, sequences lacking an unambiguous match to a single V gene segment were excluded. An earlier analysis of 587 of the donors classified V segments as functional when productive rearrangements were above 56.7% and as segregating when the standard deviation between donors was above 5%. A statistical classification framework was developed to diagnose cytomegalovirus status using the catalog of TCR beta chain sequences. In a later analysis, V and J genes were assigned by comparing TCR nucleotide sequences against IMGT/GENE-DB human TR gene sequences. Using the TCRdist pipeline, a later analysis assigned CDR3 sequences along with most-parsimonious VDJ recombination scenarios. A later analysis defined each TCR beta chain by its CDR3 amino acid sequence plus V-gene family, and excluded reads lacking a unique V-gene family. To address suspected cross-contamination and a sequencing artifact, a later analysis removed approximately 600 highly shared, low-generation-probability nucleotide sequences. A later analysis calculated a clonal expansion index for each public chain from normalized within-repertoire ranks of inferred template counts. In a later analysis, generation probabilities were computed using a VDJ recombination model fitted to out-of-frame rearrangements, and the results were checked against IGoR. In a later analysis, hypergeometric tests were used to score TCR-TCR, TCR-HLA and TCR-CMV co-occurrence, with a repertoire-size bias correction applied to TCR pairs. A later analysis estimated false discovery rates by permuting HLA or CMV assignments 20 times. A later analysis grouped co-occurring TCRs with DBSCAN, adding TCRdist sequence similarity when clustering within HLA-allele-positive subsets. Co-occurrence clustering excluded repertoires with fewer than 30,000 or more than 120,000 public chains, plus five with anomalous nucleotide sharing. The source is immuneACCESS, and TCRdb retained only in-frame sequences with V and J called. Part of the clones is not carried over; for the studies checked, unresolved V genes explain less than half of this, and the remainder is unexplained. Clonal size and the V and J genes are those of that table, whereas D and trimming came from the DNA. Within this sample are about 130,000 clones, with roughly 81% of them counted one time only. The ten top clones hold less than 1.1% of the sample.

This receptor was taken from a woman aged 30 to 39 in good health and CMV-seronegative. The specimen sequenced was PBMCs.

In nucleotide form, the sequence is TGTGCCAGCAGTGCCAGGGGACACTCTGGAAACACCATATATTTT. Translated, this is CASSARGHSGNTIYF. The sequence is built from TRBV25-1 and TRBJ1-3; TRBD1 might be the D gene, on 6 matching bases. The CDR3 numbers 15 residues from cysteine through phenylalanine. Of the read, only the CDR3 DNA is kept; its 45 bases are in frame from base 1. The V end loses 4 bases and the J end loses 0 bases, and a stretch of 10 bases separates them. CDR1 MGHDK and CDR2 SYGVNS were looked up in the germline V gene.